The 5 T cell receptor beta chains presented below share a single source sample, sequenced in a study of patients and donors after allogeneic stem cell transplantation. MiXCR, run by TCRdb on the RT-PCR reads, gives a single entry per CDR3 protein. The sample holds about 960,000 distinct CDR3 sequences, about a sixth seen once. Sequencing was carried out using blood, either unsorted or a sorted T cell fraction (not recorded which). These receptors were collected from a human donor who was either an allogeneic HSCT recipient or a stem cell or donor lymphocyte infusion donor (not recorded which). It is not recorded whose cells these are; they may come from a transplant donor.

This clonotype was seen a few times. This chain connects TRBV20-1 to TRBJ1-2; 8 nucleotides line up with TRBD1. V gave up 3 bases and J gave up 8 bases; unmatched junction bases: 11. There are 14 residues in the CDR3. Germline V gives CDR1 DFQATT, CDR2 SNEGSKA (reference sequence). The CDR3 DNA follows: TGCAGTGCTAGCCGGGACAGGATGATGGGAGGCTACACCTTC. Translated: CSASRDRMMGGYTF.

This chain joins TRBV12-3 or TRBV12-4 and TRBJ1-2; TRBD1 aligns across 8 bases. CDR3 length: 15 residues. The J segment lost 7 bases and the V segment lost 5 bases, leaving 12 bases of the junction unmatched. The CDR3 nucleotides read TGTGCCAGCAGTCGTGAGACAGGGGTATCTCCTGGCTACACCTTC. Translating gives CASSRETGVSPGYTF.

This clonotype was counted a few times. The chain recombines TRBV12-3 or TRBV12-4 with TRBJ2-2, with D perhaps matching TRBD2 (5 bases). The CDR3 extends over 14 amino acids. The ends were cut back, 6 bases at V and 4 bases at J, with 12 bases in the middle. The CDR3 is CASSFTRGTGELFF. CDR3 nucleotide sequence: TGTGCCAGCAGCTTTACCCGGGGCACCGGGGAGCTGTTTTTT.

In this sample, this clonotype turned up a few times. The CDR3 loop reads CASSLATTEAFF. The CDR3 bases are TGTGCCAGCAGCTTAGCGACCACTGAAGCTTTCTTT. The rearrangement uses TRBV7-2 and TRBJ1-1; D is unclear. Looked up from germline, CDR1 is SGHTA and CDR2 is FQGNSA. The V and J ends lost 0 bases and 4 bases respectively, with 3 bases between them. The CDR3 contains 12 residues. The whole variable domain, remainder taken from reference TRBV7-2 and TRBJ1-1, is GAGVSQSPSNKVTEKGKDVELRCDPISGHTALYWYRQSLGQGLEFLIYFQGNSAPDKSGLPSDRFSAERTGGSVSTLTIQRTQQEDSAVYLCASSLATTEAFFGQGTRLTVV.

The chain couples TRBV7-8 to TRBJ2-3; D possibly uses TRBD1 or TRBD2 (6 bases each). The ends were cut back, 0 bases at V and 2 bases at J, with 9 bases in the middle. The CDR3 totals 15 residues. Per germline, CDR1 SGHVS and CDR2 FQNEAQ. The DNA of the CDR3 is TGTGCCAGCAGCTTAGCCGGGGGCTTCACAGATACGCAGTATTTT. Translation: CASSLAGGFTDTQYF.